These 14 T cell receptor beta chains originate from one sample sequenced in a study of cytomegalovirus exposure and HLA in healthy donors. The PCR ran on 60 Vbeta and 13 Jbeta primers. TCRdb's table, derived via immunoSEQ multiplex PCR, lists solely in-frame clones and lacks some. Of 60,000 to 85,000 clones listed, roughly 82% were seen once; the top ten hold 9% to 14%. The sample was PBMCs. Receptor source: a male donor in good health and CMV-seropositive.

The CDR3 DNA reads as TGTGCCAGCAGCCGATGGAAAGGGGGCCTCCCCTCAGATACGCAGTATTTT. This encodes CASSRWKGGLPSDTQYF. The chain uses TRBV27 and TRBJ2-3; 7 bases agree with TRBD1. This CDR3 has 17 amino acids. V lost 6 bases and J lost 4; bases outside the gene matches: 16. Germline CDR1 is MNHEY and CDR2 is SMNVEV (reference sequence).

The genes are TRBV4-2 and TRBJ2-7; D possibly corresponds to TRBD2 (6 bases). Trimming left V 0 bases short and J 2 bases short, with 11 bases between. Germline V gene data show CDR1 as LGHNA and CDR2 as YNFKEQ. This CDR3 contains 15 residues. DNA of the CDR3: TGTGCCAGCAGCCAAGAAACGGGAGCCACCTACGAGCAGTACTTC. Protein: CASSQETGATYEQYF.

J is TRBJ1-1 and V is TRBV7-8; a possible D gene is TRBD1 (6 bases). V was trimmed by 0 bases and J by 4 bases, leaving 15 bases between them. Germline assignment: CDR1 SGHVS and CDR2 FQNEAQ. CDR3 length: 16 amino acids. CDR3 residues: CASSLAIGGAGTEAFF. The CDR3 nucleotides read TGTGCCAGCAGCTTAGCAATTGGGGGCGCAGGCACTGAAGCTTTCTTT.

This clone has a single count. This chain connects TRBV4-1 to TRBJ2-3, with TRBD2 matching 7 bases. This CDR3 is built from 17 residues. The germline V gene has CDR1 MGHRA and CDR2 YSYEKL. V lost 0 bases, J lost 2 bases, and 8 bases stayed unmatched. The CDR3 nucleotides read TGCGCCAGCAGCCAAGAACGTCTAGCGGCTTCCACAGATACGCAGTATTTT. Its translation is CASSQERLAASTDTQYF.

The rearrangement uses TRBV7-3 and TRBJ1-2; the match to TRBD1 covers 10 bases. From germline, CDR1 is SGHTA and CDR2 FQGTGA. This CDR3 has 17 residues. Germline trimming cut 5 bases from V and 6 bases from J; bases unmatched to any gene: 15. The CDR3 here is CASSTATYGQGDHGYTF. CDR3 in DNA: TGTGCCAGCAGCACGGCCACTTACGGACAGGGGGATCATGGCTACACCTTC.

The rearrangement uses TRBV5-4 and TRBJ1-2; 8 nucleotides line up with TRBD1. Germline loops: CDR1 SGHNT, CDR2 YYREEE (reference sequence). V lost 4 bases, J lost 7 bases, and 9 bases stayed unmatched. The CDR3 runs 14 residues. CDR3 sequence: CASSQDMTGAGYTF. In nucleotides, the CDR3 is TGTGCCAGCAGCCAAGATATGACAGGGGCTGGCTACACCTTC.

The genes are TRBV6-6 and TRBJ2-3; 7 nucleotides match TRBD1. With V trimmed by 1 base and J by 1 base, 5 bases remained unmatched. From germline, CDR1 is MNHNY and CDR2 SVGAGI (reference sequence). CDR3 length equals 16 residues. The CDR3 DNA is TGTGCCAGCAGTTACTTTTCAGGGGGAGGCACAGATACGCAGTATTTT. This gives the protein CASSYFSGGGTDTQYF.

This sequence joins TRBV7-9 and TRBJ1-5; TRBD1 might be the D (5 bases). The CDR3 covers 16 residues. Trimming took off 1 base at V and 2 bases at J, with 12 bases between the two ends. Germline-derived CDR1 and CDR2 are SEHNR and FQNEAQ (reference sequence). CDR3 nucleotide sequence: TGTGCCAGCAGCTTAGGGCAGGGTGGGGGCAATCAGCCCCAGCATTTT. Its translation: CASSLGQGGGNQPQHF.

CDR3 DNA sequence: TGTGCCAGCAGAGCGTCCGGGACAGGGTGGACTGAAGCTTTCTTT. Translation: CASRASGTGWTEAFF. The chain links TRBV6-1 to TRBJ1-1, with 9 bases lining up with TRBD1. The junction had 10 bases not matched to a gene; V was cut back by 6 bases and J by 5 bases. The CDR3 spans 15 residues. Germline CDR1 and CDR2: MNHNS and SASEGT.

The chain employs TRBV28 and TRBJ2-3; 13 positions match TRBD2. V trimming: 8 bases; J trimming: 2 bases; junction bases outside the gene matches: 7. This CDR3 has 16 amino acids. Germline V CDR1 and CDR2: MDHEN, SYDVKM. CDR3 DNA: TGTGCCAGCGGACTAGCGGGGGCCCAAACCACAGATACGCAGTATTTT. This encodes CASGLAGAQTTDTQYF.

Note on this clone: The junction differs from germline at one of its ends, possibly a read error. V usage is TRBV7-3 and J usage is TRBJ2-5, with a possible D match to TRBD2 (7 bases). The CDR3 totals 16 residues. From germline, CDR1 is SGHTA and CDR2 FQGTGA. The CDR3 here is CSSSLSGGAMGETQYF. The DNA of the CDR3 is TGTTCCAGCAGCTTAAGTGGGGGGGCTATGGGGGAGACCCAGTACTTC.

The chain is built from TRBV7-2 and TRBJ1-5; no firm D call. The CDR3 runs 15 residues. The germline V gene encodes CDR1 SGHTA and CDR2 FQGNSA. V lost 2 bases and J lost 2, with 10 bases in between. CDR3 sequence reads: CASSLKYSGNQPQHF. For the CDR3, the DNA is TGTGCCAGCAGCTTAAAGTACTCGGGCAATCAGCCCCAGCATTTT.

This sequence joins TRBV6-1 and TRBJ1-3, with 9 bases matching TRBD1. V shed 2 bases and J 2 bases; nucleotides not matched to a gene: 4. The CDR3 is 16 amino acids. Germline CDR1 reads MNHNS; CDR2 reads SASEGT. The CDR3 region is CASSEPGQGTGNTIYF. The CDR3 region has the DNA TGTGCCAGCAGTGAACCGGGACAGGGTACTGGAAACACCATATATTTT.

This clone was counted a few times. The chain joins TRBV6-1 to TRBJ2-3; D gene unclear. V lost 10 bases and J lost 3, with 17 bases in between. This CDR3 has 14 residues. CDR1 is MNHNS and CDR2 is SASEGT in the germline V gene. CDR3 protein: CATGSQFLTDTQYF. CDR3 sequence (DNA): TGTGCCACCGGTAGCCAGTTTTTAACAGATACGCAGTATTTT.